One and the same sample provided the 32 T cell receptor beta chains below, sequenced in a study of PD-L1 blockade in urothelial cancer. The protocol was immunoSEQ multiplex PCR, while the TCRdb copy is restricted to in-frame clones and leaves out a portion. Here the sample spans about 100,000 clones, 91% being singletons. The sample was PBMCs, taken around atezolizumab (anti-PD-L1) treatment. Receptors were obtained from a woman of 80 years or more with urothelial cancer.

CDR3 nucleotide sequence: TGTGCCAGCAGTACGACAGGGGGGCTGATAAACTATGGCTACACCTTC. It is translated as CASSTTGGLINYGYTF. This rearrangement joins TRBV28 to TRBJ1-2, with TRBD1 matching 9 bases. Looked up from germline, CDR1 is MDHEN and CDR2 is SYDVKM. V was clipped by 5 bases and J by 2 bases; unmatched bases: 9. The CDR3 is 16 residues long.

The V and J genes are TRBV5-4 and TRBJ2-2; D perhaps matches TRBD2 (5 bases). CDR1 is SGHNT, CDR2 YYREEE, per germline (reference sequence). Trimming shortened V by 1 base and J by 7 bases, and 8 bases separated the two germline ends. The CDR3 has 13 residues. The CDR3 sequence is CASSLRRDGELFF. In DNA form, the CDR3 reads TGTGCCAGCAGCTTGCGACGGGACGGGGAGCTGTTTTTT.

This chain's CDR3 is CASRKAGEQFF. CDR3 nucleotide sequence: TGTGCCAGCAGGAAAGCGGGAGAGCAGTTCTTC. The J gene is TRBJ2-1, the V gene TRBV6-4; 7 bases agree with TRBD2. V was clipped by 6 bases and J by 10 bases; unmatched bases: 3. Germline CDR1 is MRHNA and CDR2 is SNTAGT. CDR3 size: 11 residues.

The chain combines TRBV5-1 with TRBJ1-2; D gene unclear. Germline-derived CDR1 and CDR2 are SGHRS and YFSETQ. This CDR3 has 13 amino acids. With 3 bases removed from V and 4 bases from J, the gap between germline ends came to 10 bases. CDR3 loop: CASSYDGSYGYTF. In DNA form, the CDR3 reads TGCGCCAGCAGCTACGACGGGTCCTATGGCTACACCTTC. The full variable domain, completed using reference TRBV5-1 and TRBJ1-2, is KAGVTQTPRYLIKTRGQQVTLSCSPISGHRSVSWYQQTPGQGLQFLFEYFSETQRNKGNFPGRFSGRQFSNSRSEMNVSTLELGDSALYLCASSYDGSYGYTFGSGTRLTVV.

The CDR3 DNA reads TGCGCCAGCAGCCCGGCCGGGACAGGGGAGACCGGGGAGCTGTTTTTT. Its protein is CASSPAGTGETGELFF. The V gene is TRBV5-1, the J gene TRBJ2-2; 10 bases align to TRBD1. CDR3 length: 16 residues. Germline loops: CDR1 SGHRS, CDR2 YFSETQ. The trim removed 4 bases at V and 5 bases at J, leaving 8 bases unmatched.

This clone was detected only once. The same CDR3 arises from other DNA sequences in this sample as well. The chain combines TRBV29-1 with TRBJ2-5, with a tentative D call TRBD1 (5 bases). CDR3 length equals 14 residues. Germline CDR1 reads SQVTM; CDR2 reads ANQGSEA. The V end lost 7 bases, the J end lost 5 bases, and 20 bases lay between the germline ends. The CDR3 region has the DNA TGCAGCGGTTCGCGCCTGGGGCCACTCGAGACCCAGTACTTC. It is translated as CSGSRLGPLETQYF. Complete variable domain (other parts from reference TRBV29-1 and TRBJ2-5): SAVISQKPSRDICQRGTSLTIQCQVDSQVTMMFWYRQQPGQSLTLIATANQGSEATYESGFVIDKFPISRPNLTFSTLTVSNMSPEDSSIYLCSGSRLGPLETQYFGPGTRLLVL.

This chain connects TRBV6-5 to TRBJ2-2; D is unresolved. The V end lost 1 base, the J end lost 1 base, and 10 bases lay between the germline ends. The CDR3 has 16 residues. CDR1 is MNHEY, CDR2 SVGAGI, per germline. The CDR3 DNA is TGTGCCAGCAGTTACTTTCCCGCGCAGAACACCGGGGAGCTGTTTTTT. Amino acid sequence: CASSYFPAQNTGELFF.

This chain links TRBV7-2 with TRBJ2-2, with unresolved D. This CDR3 has 15 amino acids. V lost 5 bases to trimming and J lost 3 bases, with 13 bases between them. Germline CDR1 reads SGHTA; CDR2 reads FQGNSA. The CDR3 loop is CASSPFVSYTGELFF. The DNA of the CDR3 is TGTGCCAGCAGCCCCTTCGTCAGTTACACCGGGGAGCTGTTTTTT.

The V call is TRBV28, the J call TRBJ1-2; D is perhaps TRBD1 (6 bases). Germline V CDR1 and CDR2: MDHEN, SYDVKM. Trimming took 5 bases from V and 2 from J, leaving 9 bases between them. This CDR3 region has 13 residues. CDR3 in amino acids: CASSRTENYGYTF. The CDR3 coding sequence is TGTGCCAGCAGTCGGACAGAGAACTATGGCTACACCTTC.

The rearrangement uses TRBV28 and TRBJ2-1, with 10 bases fitting TRBD2. CDR1 is MDHEN, CDR2 SYDVKM, per germline. The junction had 7 bases not matched to a gene; V was cut back by 4 bases and J by 7 bases. The CDR3 sequence is 15 residues long. DNA for the CDR3: TGTGCCAGCAGTTCGGCTAGCGGGAGAAGGAATGAGCAGTTCTTC. Encoded protein: CASSSASGRRNEQFF.

Comments on this clone: This same CDR3 is encoded by further DNA sequences in the sample. The rearrangement joins TRBV5-1 to TRBJ2-3, with 8 nucleotides matching TRBD1. Unmatched junction bases numbered 7, after V lost 4 bases and J lost 6 bases. Germline V gene data show CDR1 as SGHRS and CDR2 as YFSETQ. The CDR3 has 14 amino acids. The CDR3 here is CASSLGQGADTQYF. The CDR3 DNA reads as TGCGCCAGCAGCCTAGGACAGGGCGCGGATACGCAGTATTTT.

The V and J genes are TRBV5-1 and TRBJ1-1; TRBD1 matches at 7 bases. The length of the CDR3 is 15 residues. Trimming removed 4 bases from V and 5 bases from J; junction bases left unmatched: 11. The germline gives CDR1 SGHRS, CDR2 YFSETQ. The CDR3 sequence: CASSTGGGTGTEAFF. CDR3 DNA: TGCGCCAGCAGCACCGGAGGGGGCACGGGGACTGAAGCTTTCTTT.

This chain connects TRBV5-1 to TRBJ1-1, with a weak D call TRBD1 (5 bases). The CDR3 loop spans 14 amino acids. Trimming took off 4 bases at V and 6 bases at J, with 16 bases between the two ends. Looked up from germline, CDR1 is SGHRS and CDR2 is YFSETQ. This chain's CDR3 is CASSAQGNFAEAFF. CDR3 nucleotide sequence: TGCGCCAGCAGCGCCCAGGGTAATTTTGCTGAAGCTTTCTTT.

The V gene is TRBV27, the J gene TRBJ2-3, with 8 bases lining up with TRBD2. The CDR3 contains 14 residues. Germline trimming cut 3 bases from V and 10 bases from J; bases unmatched to any gene: 9. CDR1 and CDR2 (germline): MNHEY, SMNVEV (reference sequence). The CDR3 spells CASSLISGTPPQYF. The CDR3 DNA sequence: TGTGCCAGCAGTTTGATTAGCGGGACACCCCCGCAGTATTTT.

The rearrangement uses TRBV6-5 and TRBJ2-5; TRBD1 is a possible D gene (5 bases). V lost 5 bases, J lost 7 bases, and 17 bases lay in between. The CDR3 has 14 amino acids. The V gene's germline CDR1 is MNHEY and CDR2 SVGAGI. CDR3 residues: CASSRGRPLATQYF. The CDR3 DNA reads TGTGCCAGCAGTAGGGGCAGGCCCCTTGCGACCCAGTACTTC.

The rearrangement links TRBV30 to TRBJ2-1; 7 nucleotides match TRBD2. The CDR3 totals 15 residues. CDR1 and CDR2 (germline): GTSNPN, SVGIG (reference sequence). V was pared by 0 bases and J by 8 bases, with 10 bases of the junction left unmatched. CDR3 nucleotides: TGTGCCTGGAGTGTAACGGGGGGAGAGTGGGATGAGCAGTTCTTC. Its translation: CAWSVTGGEWDEQFF.

The chain employs TRBV10-2 and TRBJ2-7; 15 nucleotides match TRBD2. The CDR3 covers 15 residues. The germline gives CDR1 WSHSY, CDR2 SAAADI. Unmatched junction bases numbered 12, after V lost 7 bases and J lost 11 bases. CDR3 sequence reads: CASIQTGTSGRTKYF. CDR3 bases: TGCGCCAGCATCCAAACCGGGACTAGCGGGAGGACGAAGTACTTC.

V gene TRBV6-4 combines with J gene TRBJ2-2, with 8 bases fitting TRBD2. J was trimmed by 6 bases and V by 0 bases; bases with no gene match: 6. The CDR3 is made up of 16 amino acids. CDR1 and CDR2 from the germline V gene are MRHNA and SNTAGT. The CDR3 DNA reads TGTGCCAGCAGTGACTCAGCGGGAGTGGGAGCCGGGGAGCTGTTTTTT. This encodes CASSDSAGVGAGELFF.

Of note for this clone: At one end, the junction sequence differs from germline, possibly due to a read error. The V gene is TRBV5-1, the J gene TRBJ2-5; D is ambiguous. This CDR3 spans 12 amino acids. Per the germline V gene, CDR1 is SGHRS and CDR2 is YFSETQ. CDR3 amino acids: CASSNALEAQYF. CDR3 bases: TGCGCCAGCAGCAACGCCCTAGAGGCCCAGTACTTC.

This sequence joins TRBV5-6 and TRBJ1-1, with 8 nucleotides matching TRBD1. The junction had 9 bases not matched to a gene; V was cut back by 6 bases and J by 5 bases. The length of the CDR3 is 14 residues. The germline V gene encodes CDR1 SGHDT and CDR2 YYEEEE. For the CDR3, the DNA is TGTGCCAGCAACCGAGACAGGGGAAAAACTGAAGCTTTCTTT. Residues: CASNRDRGKTEAFF.

The J gene is TRBJ1-3, the V gene TRBV7-8; D uncertain. This CDR3 is built from 15 residues. CDR1 is SGHVS, CDR2 FQNEAQ, per germline. The V end was cut by 4 bases, the J end by 4 bases, with 14 bases between. The CDR3 loop reads CASSYQVLRGNTIYF. The CDR3 DNA follows: TGTGCCAGCAGCTATCAGGTGCTAAGAGGAAACACCATATATTTT.

The rearrangement joins TRBV30 to TRBJ2-1; 11 nucleotides line up with TRBD1. Per germline, CDR1 GTSNPN and CDR2 SVGIG (reference sequence). V shed 4 bases and J 5 bases; nucleotides not matched to a gene: 10. CDR3 length: 16 residues. The chain's CDR3 is CAWTGQGAGQHNEQFF. CDR3 DNA sequence: TGTGCCTGGACCGGACAGGGGGCCGGGCAACACAATGAGCAGTTCTTC.

V gene TRBV28 combines with J gene TRBJ2-1; no definite D call. The germline V gene encodes CDR1 MDHEN and CDR2 SYDVKM. V was pared by 8 bases and J by 6 bases, with 14 bases between. CDR3 length: 13 residues. This chain's CDR3 is CASRYSSGNEQFF. The DNA for the CDR3 is TGTGCCAGCCGGTACTCGAGTGGCAATGAGCAGTTCTTC. The whole variable domain, filled in from reference TRBV28 and TRBJ2-1, reads DVKVTQSSRYLVKRTGEKVFLECVQDMDHENMFWYRQDPGLGLRLIYFSYDVKMKEKGDIPEGYSVSREKKERFSLILESASTNQTSMYLCASRYSSGNEQFFGPGTRLTVL.

CDR3 DNA: TGTGCCAGCAGCATCGGGACTAGCGGGAGTACAGATACGCAGTATTTT. This encodes CASSIGTSGSTDTQYF. V and J are TRBV7-3 and TRBJ2-3, with TRBD2 matching over 14 bases. CDR3 length: 16 amino acids. Germline CDR1 and CDR2: SGHTA and FQGTGA. V was clipped by 5 bases and J by 3 bases; unmatched bases: 4.

This chain joins TRBV7-9 and TRBJ2-3; D is possibly TRBD2 (6 bases). The CDR3 is 16 residues long. Germline V gives CDR1 SEHNR, CDR2 FQNEAQ (reference sequence). Trimming pared 4 bases from V and 6 bases from J, leaving 20 bases between. CDR3 sequence reads: CASSSILGRSGDTQYF. The CDR3, as DNA: TGTGCCAGCAGCTCGATTCTCGGGAGATCCGGTGATACGCAGTATTTT.

This clone was recorded only once. This chain connects TRBV28 to TRBJ1-4, with D perhaps TRBD1 (6 bases). Trimming cost V 8 bases and J 4 bases, with 11 bases left between them. This CDR3 spans 13 amino acids. Germline CDR1 and CDR2: MDHEN and SYDVKM. The CDR3 DNA reads as TGTGCCAGCGGGGGCAGGATTAATGAAAAACTGTTTTTT. Its translation: CASGGRINEKLFF.

This clone appeared once. The chain recombines TRBV19 with TRBJ1-2; D is unclear. The CDR3 extends over 19 amino acids. CDR1 LNHDA and CDR2 SQIVND come from the germline V gene (reference sequence). Trimming took off 3 bases at V and 5 bases at J, with 28 bases between the two ends. Here the CDR3 reads CASSIVGWQAGRLGYGYTF. In DNA, the CDR3 is TGTGCCAGTAGTATCGTAGGATGGCAGGCGGGGAGATTGGGGTATGGCTACACCTTC.

As regards this clone: At one end, the junction sequence differs from germline, possibly due to a read error. The chain links TRBV2 to TRBJ2-3; 10 positions agree with TRBD2. The CDR3 runs to 16 residues. Germline CDR1 is SNHLY and CDR2 is FYNNEI. In DNA, the CDR3 is TGTGCCAGCAGGGAAGCGGGAGGGCTTAACACAGATACGCAGTATTTT. This translates into CASREAGGLNTDTQYF.

The chain has TRBV9 and TRBJ2-1; D not resolved. The V gene lost 3 bases and the J gene lost 9 bases, with 7 bases spanning the gap. Germline V CDR1 and CDR2: SGDLS, YYNGEE. This CDR3 contains 11 residues. The CDR3 sequence: CASSASREQFF. In nucleotides, the CDR3 is TGTGCCAGCAGCGCCTCTCGTGAGCAGTTCTTC. The whole variable domain, filled in from reference TRBV9 and TRBJ2-1, reads DSGVTQTPKHLITATGQRVTLRCSPRSGDLSVYWYQQSLDQGLQFLIQYYNGEERAKGNILERFSAQQFPDLHSELNLSSLELGDSALYFCASSASREQFFGPGTRLTVL.

V gene TRBV19 combines with J gene TRBJ2-1, with D possibly being TRBD1 (6 bases). Germline CDR1 LNHDA, CDR2 SQIVND (reference sequence). The V end lost 3 bases, the J end lost 6 bases, and 9 bases lay between the germline ends. The CDR3 length is 13 residues. CDR3 DNA: TGTGCCAGTAGTATTACACAGGGCAATGAGCAGTTCTTC. Amino acid sequence: CASSITQGNEQFF.

The chain links TRBV18 to TRBJ2-7; 7 bases line up with TRBD2. The CDR3 loop spans 15 amino acids. V lost 2 bases, J lost 2 bases, and 6 bases stayed unmatched. Germline-derived CDR1 and CDR2 are KGHSH and LQKENI. CDR3 nucleotide sequence: TGTGCCAGCTCACCAGGGACGGGAGGAACCTACGAGCAGTACTTC. It translates to CASSPGTGGTYEQYF.

CDR3 bases: TGCGCCAGCAGCTTGGGACGGGACGAGCAGTACTTC. Amino acid sequence: CASSLGRDEQYF. The genes are TRBV5-1 and TRBJ2-7; no clear D. This CDR3 comprises 12 residues. CDR1 and CDR2 from the germline V gene are SGHRS and YFSETQ. Trimming took 0 bases from V and 5 from J, leaving 6 bases between them.